The 30 T cell receptor beta chains given below trace back to one sample, sequenced in a study of T-cell reconstitution after alpha-beta-depleted transplantation in children. The library targeted TCRbeta and was prepared with unique molecular identifiers. Using its own MiXCR run on the PCR reads, TCRdb lists one record per CDR3 protein. This sample yields 400,000 to 550,000 distinct CDR3 sequences, of which roughly a tenth are seen a single time; approximately 2% belongs to the top ten. This specimen was PBMCs, taken before TCRalphabeta/CD19-depleted stem cell transplant. The origin of the receptors is a child aged 2-15 years with inherited bone marrow failure, due to receive a stem cell transplant.

Concerning this clonotype: A much larger clone sits a single nucleotide away, making a read error possible. This chain uses TRBV27 with TRBJ2-1; 14 nucleotides align to TRBD2. The CDR3 is 21 residues long. Germline V CDR1 and CDR2: MNHEY, SMNVEV (reference sequence). V gave up 5 bases and J gave up 4 bases; unmatched junction bases: 19. CDR3 amino acids: CASSPLGLAGGIAATYNEQFF. For the CDR3, the DNA is TGTGCCAGCAGTCCTCTAGGACTAGCGGGAGGCATAGCCGCCACGTACAATGAGCAGTTCTTC.

At least ten counts were recorded for this clonotype. The J gene is TRBJ2-2, the V gene TRBV30; D uncertain. Germline-derived CDR1 and CDR2 are GTSNPN and SVGIG (reference sequence). The CDR3 runs to 13 residues. The ends were cut back, 2 bases at V and 8 bases at J, with 12 bases in the middle. The CDR3 DNA is TGTGCCTGGAGTACTCTCGGATCTGGGGAGCTGTTTTTT. It encodes CAWSTLGSGELFF. Based on the CDR3 plus reference TRBV30 and TRBJ2-2, the full variable domain is SQTIHQWPATLVQPVGSPLSLECTVEGTSNPNLYWYRQAAGRGLQLLFYSVGIGQISSEVPQNLSASRPQDRQFILSSKKLLLSDSGFYLCAWSTLGSGELFFGEGSRLTVL.

There are many counts of this clonotype. This chain connects TRBV7-7 to TRBJ2-1; D unclear. Trimming pared 5 bases from V and 9 bases from J, leaving 14 bases between. This CDR3 spans 13 amino acids. CDR1 and CDR2 (germline): SSHAT, FNYEAQ (reference sequence). CDR3 sequence: CASSPTLISEQFF. DNA of the CDR3: TGTGCCAGCAGCCCTACTTTGATTAGTGAGCAGTTCTTC.

In its sample, this clonotype was seen a few times. The chain joins TRBV6-1 to TRBJ2-7; 8 nucleotides match TRBD1. Trimming removed 7 bases from V and 6 bases from J; junction bases left unmatched: 11. The V gene's germline CDR1 is MNHNS and CDR2 SASEGT. This CDR3 spans 14 amino acids. CDR3 nucleotides: TGTGCCAGCACCCAACCGGACAGGGTCTCCGAGCAGTACTTC. Translating gives CASTQPDRVSEQYF.

V and J are TRBV20-1 and TRBJ2-7, with D possibly being TRBD2 (5 bases). The CDR3 has 15 amino acids. The germline CDR1 and CDR2 sequences are DFQATT and SNEGSKA (reference sequence). Trimming shortened V by 0 bases and J by 0 bases, and 12 bases separated the two germline ends. This CDR3 is CSARDPSGSSYEQYF. The CDR3 region has the DNA TGCAGTGCTAGAGATCCAAGCGGAAGCTCCTACGAGCAGTACTTC.

Ten or more counts support this clonotype. The chain uses TRBV24-1 and TRBJ2-1; 8 bases map to TRBD2. V gave up 3 bases and J gave up 3 bases; unmatched junction bases: 3. The length of the CDR3 is 15 residues. Germline values: CDR1 KGHDR, CDR2 SFDVKD. The CDR3, as DNA: TGTGCCACCAGTGATCGACTAGCGTTCTACAATGAGCAGTTCTTC. It encodes CATSDRLAFYNEQFF.

This clonotype was recorded at least ten times. V usage is TRBV11-2 and J usage is TRBJ2-1, with D unclear. The CDR3 sequence is 12 residues long. CDR1 and CDR2 (germline): SGHAT, FQNNGV. Trimming took off 1 base at V and 8 bases at J, with 6 bases between the two ends. The CDR3 spells CASSLGAYEQFF. CDR3 in DNA: TGTGCCAGCAGCTTAGGGGCTTATGAGCAGTTCTTC.

This clonotype has ten or more counts. The rearrangement links TRBV6-2 or TRBV6-3 to TRBJ2-4; no clear D gene. With 2 bases removed from V and 0 bases from J, the gap between germline ends came to 5 bases. Germline V gene lookup returns CDR1 MNHEY and CDR2 SVGEGT. The CDR3 covers 14 residues. Written as DNA, the CDR3 is TGTGCCAGCAGTTACCTTAGAGCCAAAAACATTCAGTACTTC. Protein product: CASSYLRAKNIQYF.

This clonotype came up many times. The rearrangement uses TRBV29-1 and TRBJ2-5, with D uncertain. From germline, CDR1 is SQVTM and CDR2 ANQGSEA. Trimming left V 0 bases short and J 1 base short, with 9 bases between. The CDR3 sequence is 14 residues long. This chain's CDR3 is CSVEDTVFQETQYF. CDR3 sequence (DNA): TGCAGCGTTGAAGACACAGTCTTCCAAGAGACCCAGTACTTC.

Turning to this clonotype: A read error is possible here, since a much larger clone lies one base away. The genes are TRBV12-3 or TRBV12-4 and TRBJ2-2; TRBD2 is a possible D gene (5 bases). The CDR3 consists of 15 residues. The CDR3 sequence: CASSLGFLVTGEPFF. The CDR3 coding sequence is TGTGCCAGCAGCCTAGGATTTTTGGTCACCGGGGAGCCGTTTTTT.

At least ten counts were recorded for this clonotype. The V and J genes are TRBV4-3 and TRBJ2-1; the match to TRBD2 covers 14 bases. The germline gives CDR1 LGHNA, CDR2 YSLEER. The V and J ends lost 0 bases and 7 bases, in that order; junction bases with no gene match: 11. CDR3 length: 19 residues. CDR3 sequence (DNA): TGCGCCAGCAGCCAAGAATACATCGGACTAGCGGGAGGTATGAATGAGCAGTTCTTC. Its translation: CASSQEYIGLAGGMNEQFF.

The table lists this clonotype with many counts. V is TRBV30 and J is TRBJ1-1; D is perhaps TRBD1 (6 bases). The CDR3 is made up of 15 amino acids. V lost 1 base, J lost 1 base, and 13 bases lay in between. Germline V gene lookup returns CDR1 GTSNPN and CDR2 SVGIG (reference sequence). Written as DNA, the CDR3 is TGTGCCTGGAGTGCCGGGGGCAGGGGGAACACTGAAGCTTTCTTT. Protein: CAWSAGGRGNTEAFF.

Ten or more counts support this clonotype. The V gene is TRBV29-1, the J gene TRBJ2-1, with TRBD1 matching 9 bases. Germline CDR1 and CDR2: SQVTM and ANQGSEA. This CDR3 is 14 amino acids long. Trimming removed 6 bases from V and 8 bases from J; junction bases left unmatched: 11. CDR3 region: CSVDHWDRAHEQFF. DNA of the CDR3: TGCAGCGTAGACCATTGGGACAGGGCGCATGAGCAGTTCTTC.

A few counts support this clonotype. V is TRBV4-3 and J is TRBJ1-1; D is perhaps TRBD1 (5 bases). This CDR3 is built from 13 residues. Trimming shortened V by 3 bases and J by 7 bases, and 12 bases separated the two germline ends. Per germline, CDR1 LGHNA and CDR2 YSLEER. CDR3 nucleotide sequence: TGCGCCAGCAGCCACGTGGTGGGGGATGAAGCTTTCTTT. Protein sequence: CASSHVVGDEAFF.

The V call is TRBV29-1, the J call TRBJ2-1, with D uncertain. CDR1 and CDR2 from the germline V gene are SQVTM and ANQGSEA. The V gene lost 3 bases and the J gene lost 1 base, with 7 bases spanning the gap. The CDR3 extends over 13 amino acids. The CDR3: CSVEVTSYNEQFF. In DNA form, the CDR3 reads TGCAGCGTTGAGGTCACTTCCTACAATGAGCAGTTCTTC.

This clonotype came up many times. V usage is TRBV20-1 and J usage is TRBJ2-1; D uncertain. V was pared by 3 bases and J by 8 bases, with 17 bases between. The CDR3 runs to 14 residues. CDR1 and CDR2 from the germline V gene are DFQATT and SNEGSKA (reference sequence). DNA for the CDR3: TGCAGTGCTAGTGTGAGGAAGGCGTCCTATGAGCAGTTCTTC. It specifies CSASVRKASYEQFF.

This clonotype was counted at least ten times. The chain joins TRBV19 to TRBJ2-3, with D tentatively TRBD1 or TRBD2 (5 bases each). There are 13 residues in the CDR3. The V gene lost 3 bases and the J gene lost 6 bases, with 10 bases spanning the gap. Germline CDR1 reads LNHDA; CDR2 reads SQIVND (reference sequence). CDR3 protein: CASSILGADTQYF. In DNA, the CDR3 is TGTGCCAGTAGTATTCTCGGGGCGGATACGCAGTATTTT.

The V and J genes are TRBV12-3 or TRBV12-4 and TRBJ2-5; 8 bases fit TRBD2. This CDR3 region has 13 residues. V gave up 10 bases and J gave up 5 bases; unmatched junction bases: 9. The CDR3 here is CATQETSEETQYF. CDR3 DNA sequence: TGTGCCACCCAAGAGACTAGCGAGGAGACCCAGTACTTC.

This clonotype was counted only a few times. Mismatch with germline at one junction end may stem from a read error. The V call is TRBV7-7, the J call TRBJ2-1, with 7 bases identical to TRBD2. The CDR3 consists of 15 residues. Germline CDR1 is SSHAT and CDR2 is FNYEAQ (reference sequence). CDR3 loop: CASNTSGTTYNEQFF. The CDR3 DNA is TGTGCTAGCAACACGTCCGGGACTACGTACAATGAGCAGTTCTTC.

This clonotype appeared many times. The gene calls are TRBV29-1 and TRBJ2-2, with D unclear. V lost 1 base, J lost 0 bases, and 15 bases lay in between. CDR1 and CDR2 from the germline V gene are SQVTM and ANQGSEA. CDR3 length equals 17 residues. The CDR3 DNA is TGCAGCGTTGAAGGTCCGGACGGAGCTTCGAACACCGGGGAGCTGTTTTTT. This codes for CSVEGPDGASNTGELFF.

This clonotype was recorded at least ten times. The chain recombines TRBV27 with TRBJ1-2, with 7 bases identical to TRBD1. The CDR3 is 14 amino acids. The trim removed 4 bases at V and 0 bases at J, leaving 2 bases unmatched. Germline values: CDR1 MNHEY, CDR2 SMNVEV (reference sequence). The CDR3 DNA reads as TGTGCCAGCAGTTCCGACAGGGCTAACTATGGCTACACCTTC. Translated, it gives CASSSDRANYGYTF.

This clonotype was recorded at least ten times. The J gene is TRBJ2-7, the V gene TRBV12-3 or TRBV12-4; D might be TRBD2 (5 bases). The CDR3 is 18 residues long. V lost 7 bases, J lost 2 bases, and 27 bases lay in between. The CDR3 sequence is CASTSSKEVGEEAYEQYF. In nucleotides, the CDR3 is TGTGCCAGCACCTCTTCAAAGGAAGTGGGAGAAGAGGCCTACGAGCAGTACTTC.

The genes are TRBV19 and TRBJ2-2; 7 nucleotides line up with TRBD2. The CDR3 extends over 15 amino acids. The V gene end was trimmed by 7 bases and the J gene end by 6 bases; junction bases not matched to a gene: 11. CDR1 and CDR2 (germline): LNHDA, SQIVND (reference sequence). CDR3 in amino acids: CASTLRRERAGELFF. In nucleotides, the CDR3 is TGTGCCAGTACCCTCCGGCGGGAGCGTGCCGGGGAGCTGTTTTTT.

This clonotype was counted at least ten times. This chain connects TRBV7-8 to TRBJ2-1, with D unclear. This CDR3 region has 12 residues. Trimming removed 4 bases at V and 8 bases at J, with 9 bases between. Germline assignment: CDR1 SGHVS and CDR2 FQNEAQ. The CDR3 sequence is CASSSAFDEQFF. As DNA, the CDR3 is TGTGCCAGCAGCTCGGCATTTGATGAGCAGTTCTTC.

On this clonotype: A much larger clone sits a single nucleotide away, making a read error possible. In DNA form, the CDR3 reads TGTGCCAGCAGCCAAGTAGTATACACAGATACGCAGTATTTT. It encodes CASSQVVYTDTQYF. The gene calls are TRBV4-2 and TRBJ2-3; D gene ambiguous. This CDR3 spans 14 amino acids. CDR1 is LGHNA, CDR2 YNFKEQ, per germline. V lost 1 base and J lost 2, with 7 bases in between.

In its sample, this clonotype was seen many times. This CDR3 reads CASSWGGRSYNEQFF. As DNA, the CDR3 is TGTGCCAGCAGTTGGGGAGGCAGGTCCTACAATGAGCAGTTCTTC. The J gene is TRBJ2-1, the V gene TRBV27; TRBD2 is a possible D gene (6 bases). Germline-derived CDR1 and CDR2 are MNHEY and SMNVEV (reference sequence). CDR3 size: 15 residues. Trimming removed 4 bases from V and 1 base from J, with 11 bases in between.

This clonotype was detected ten times or more. J is TRBJ1-1 and V is TRBV29-1; D is ambiguous. The CDR3 runs to 13 residues. Trimming pared 4 bases from V and 1 base from J, leaving 10 bases between. Germline lookup yields CDR1 SQVTM and CDR2 ANQGSEA. CDR3 protein: CSVVGLGNTEAFF. The CDR3 DNA sequence: TGCAGCGTTGTGGGATTGGGGAACACTGAAGCTTTCTTT.

The rearrangement links TRBV27 to TRBJ2-7, with D tentatively TRBD1 (5 bases). This CDR3 is built from 15 residues. V lost 8 bases to trimming and J lost 5 bases, with 22 bases between them. CDR1 is MNHEY and CDR2 is SMNVEV in the germline V gene (reference sequence). CDR3 sequence: CASGVGAPPLDEQYF. The CDR3 bases are TGTGCCAGCGGAGTAGGGGCCCCTCCGCTCGACGAGCAGTACTTC.

The table lists this clonotype with many counts. The CDR3 DNA reads as TGTGCCAGCAGCCTCGCGGGCTCTGAGCAGTTCTTC. It translates to CASSLAGSEQFF. V usage is TRBV27 and J usage is TRBJ2-1, with D possibly TRBD2 on 5 matching bases. Germline assignment: CDR1 MNHEY and CDR2 SMNVEV (reference sequence). The CDR3 runs 12 residues. Trimming left V 6 bases short and J 9 bases short, with 12 bases between.

This rearrangement joins TRBV27 to TRBJ2-1, with TRBD1 matching over 10 bases. Germline CDR1 and CDR2: MNHEY and SMNVEV (reference sequence). There are 15 residues in the CDR3. The ends lost 7 bases at V and 8 bases at J; junction bases unmatched: 11. CDR3 nucleotides: TGTGCCAGCACGTCCGGGACAGGGGCTACGCATGAGCAGTTCTTC. It codes for CASTSGTGATHEQFF.